Below, 22 T cell receptor beta chains from the same sample are listed, as sequenced in a study of identical twins listed by TCRdb under 2016. Library preparation employed 5' RACE. Sequencing was carried out with an Illumina HiSeq 2000. The public reads were reanalyzed by TCRdb: fastp trimming at Q25, MiXCR alignment, in-frame beta chains only. Every CDR3 protein is listed once, alongside the most common genes and DNA of its rows. The sample contains fewer than 550,000 distinct CDR3 sequences, over 12% of them found a single time. Of the sample, roughly 0.43% is held by the ten largest clones. These data were also reused for a study on yellow fever vaccine responses in identical twins.

Material: CD4+ T cells sorted from blood. These receptors were taken from a woman younger than 35 in good health.

The chain combines TRBV29-1 with TRBJ2-1; D unresolved. Trimming stripped 2 bases from V and 8 bases from J, with 10 bases between. Germline V gene data show CDR1 as SQVTM and CDR2 as ANQGSEA. The CDR3 runs 12 residues. CDR3 protein: CSVEILGYEQFF. As DNA, the CDR3 is TGCAGCGTTGAAATTTTGGGATATGAGCAGTTCTTC.

This clonotype occurred many times. The chain is built from TRBV4-1 and TRBJ2-1; D is unresolved. Looked up from germline, CDR1 is MGHRA and CDR2 is YSYEKL. Trimming took off 1 base at V and 4 bases at J, with 14 bases between the two ends. This CDR3 comprises 16 residues. The CDR3 DNA is TGCGCCAGCAGCCAAGTAGATATGGTCTATTACAATGAGCAGTTCTTC. This sequence encodes CASSQVDMVYYNEQFF.

This clonotype appeared a few times. The chain recombines TRBV6-1 with TRBJ2-7, with 8 bases matching TRBD1. The junction had 5 bases not matched to a gene; V was cut back by 7 bases and J by 3 bases. The CDR3 contains 13 residues. Per the germline V gene, CDR1 is MNHNS and CDR2 is SASEGT. Written as DNA, the CDR3 is TGTGCCAGCACCGGACAGGGCTACTACGAGCAGTACTTC. Its protein is CASTGQGYYEQYF.

The chain carries TRBV20-1 and TRBJ2-3; 9 bases line up with TRBD2. Germline V gene sequence: CDR1 DFQATT, CDR2 SNEGSKA (reference sequence). V gave up 1 base and J gave up 2 bases; unmatched junction bases: 10. This CDR3 comprises 17 residues. The CDR3 bases are TGCAGTGCTAGAGGCCCCTCGCGGGAGGGTAACACAGATACGCAGTATTTT. This codes for CSARGPSREGNTDTQYF.

This rearrangement joins TRBV28 to TRBJ2-7; tentatively, D is TRBD1 (5 bases). Per the germline V gene, CDR1 is MDHEN and CDR2 is SYDVKM. The ends were cut back, 11 bases at V and 5 bases at J, with 16 bases in the middle. The CDR3 is 12 residues long. The CDR3 loop reads CAARGANDEQYF. In DNA, the CDR3 is TGTGCCGCAAGGGGCGCAAATGACGAGCAGTACTTC.

The rearrangement uses TRBV18 and TRBJ2-3, with 10 bases lining up with TRBD2. V lost 4 bases and J lost 4; bases outside the gene matches: 5. This CDR3 spans 15 amino acids. The germline CDR1 and CDR2 sequences are KGHSH and LQKENI. The CDR3 bases are TGTGCCAGCTCACTTTCTAGCGGGAGCCCAGATACGCAGTATTTT. It yields the protein CASSLSSGSPDTQYF. The entire variable domain, with the rest obtained from reference TRBV18 and TRBJ2-3, is as follows: NAGVMQNPRHLVRRRGQEARLRCSPMKGHSHVYWYRQLPEEGLKFMVYLQKENIIDESGMPKERFSAEFPKEGPSILRIQQVVRGDSAAYFCASSLSSGSPDTQYFGPGTRLTVL.

This clonotype was counted a few times. The chain couples TRBV3-1 to TRBJ2-7; D is uncertain. V gave up 2 bases and J gave up 3 bases, with 5 bases separating them. This CDR3 has 12 amino acids. CDR1 and CDR2 (germline): LGHDT, YNNKEL (reference sequence). CDR3 nucleotide sequence: TGTGCCAGCAGCCAAAGAATCTACGAGCAGTACTTC. Amino acid sequence: CASSQRIYEQYF.

J is TRBJ1-1 and V is TRBV7-9, with a possible D match to TRBD1 (5 bases). CDR3 length: 13 residues. V was cut by 3 bases and J by 5 bases, with 10 bases left in between. Germline V gene data show CDR1 as SEHNR and CDR2 as FQNEAQ (reference sequence). The CDR3, as DNA: TGTGCCAGCAGCTTTGGGCAGGGAACTGAAGCTTTCTTT. Encoded protein: CASSFGQGTEAFF.

The chain has TRBV28 and TRBJ2-5; maybe TRBD2 (6 bases). Trimming left V 4 bases short and J 5 bases short, with 17 bases between. In germline, CDR1 is MDHEN, CDR2 SYDVKM. CDR3 length: 15 amino acids. CDR3 in DNA: TGTGCCAGCAGTTCCCCGACTAGGCGGCGGGAGACCCAGTACTTC. This sequence encodes CASSSPTRRRETQYF.

The V call is TRBV12-3 or TRBV12-4, the J call TRBJ2-7, with 8 bases matching TRBD1. The CDR3 totals 14 residues. J lost 11 bases, V lost 6 bases, and 15 bases had no gene match. This chain's CDR3 is CASSYPGTGREKYF. The CDR3 DNA sequence: TGTGCCAGCAGCTATCCCGGGACAGGACGGGAGAAGTACTTC.

This clonotype was observed a handful of times. The rearrangement links TRBV15 to TRBJ2-5; D possibly corresponds to TRBD1 (5 bases). The CDR3 length is 15 residues. The V end was cut by 3 bases, the J end by 3 bases, with 14 bases between. Per germline, CDR1 LNHNV and CDR2 YYDKDF (reference sequence). The chain's CDR3 is CATSRDALREETQYF. The CDR3 DNA sequence: TGTGCCACCAGCAGGGATGCCCTCAGGGAAGAGACCCAGTACTTC.

This clonotype occurred a few times. The gene calls are TRBV20-1 and TRBJ2-2, with D hard to call. There are 13 residues in the CDR3. Trimming shortened V by 6 bases and J by 6 bases, and 14 bases separated the two germline ends. CDR1 is DFQATT and CDR2 is SNEGSKA in the germline V gene (reference sequence). DNA for the CDR3: TGCAGTGCCTCGGGCCCCACGGCCGGGGAGCTGTTTTTT. Its translation: CSASGPTAGELFF.

This clonotype was counted many times. The chain has TRBV6-1 and TRBJ1-5, with 7 nucleotides matching TRBD1. Trimming removed 6 bases from V and 1 base from J; junction bases left unmatched: 6. The V gene's germline CDR1 is MNHNS and CDR2 SASEGT. This CDR3 is built from 15 residues. CDR3 nucleotides: TGTGCCAGCAGCCAGACAGGGTACAGCAATCAGCCCCAGCATTTT. Protein product: CASSQTGYSNQPQHF.

This clonotype was seen only a few times. In DNA, the CDR3 is TGTGCCAGCAGTGAAGCTTGGCAGGGGGAGGAAAAACTGTTTTTT. It translates to CASSEAWQGEEKLFF. The chain employs TRBV2 and TRBJ1-4; 7 bases align to TRBD1. V dropped 0 bases and J dropped 8; count of bases not matched to a gene: 6. The germline CDR1 and CDR2 sequences are SNHLY and FYNNEI. The CDR3 totals 15 residues.

The rearrangement uses TRBV29-1 and TRBJ2-1; D may be TRBD2 (5 bases). CDR1 is SQVTM, CDR2 ANQGSEA, per germline. The CDR3 has 14 amino acids. Trimming pared 4 bases from V and 6 bases from J, leaving 16 bases between. DNA of the CDR3: TGCAGCGTTGTCGAGCTAGCTCGCTCCAATGAGCAGTTCTTC. It translates to CSVVELARSNEQFF.

This clonotype was observed a few times. The chain links TRBV29-1 to TRBJ2-5; TRBD1 aligns across 7 bases. Germline loops: CDR1 SQVTM, CDR2 ANQGSEA. V shed 3 bases and J 5 bases; nucleotides not matched to a gene: 9. CDR3 length: 14 amino acids. The CDR3 sequence is CSVDRTGARETQYF. DNA of the CDR3: TGCAGCGTTGATCGTACAGGGGCTCGGGAGACCCAGTACTTC.

Only a few counts were recorded for this clonotype. The V call is TRBV5-1, the J call TRBJ2-1; 13 nucleotides align to TRBD2. V trimming: 5 bases; J trimming: 8 bases; junction bases outside the gene matches: 10. CDR3 size: 16 residues. Germline loops: CDR1 SGHRS, CDR2 YFSETQ. CDR3 in DNA: TGCGCCAGCAGTCCGGGACTAGCGGGGAGTGGGGATGAGCAGTTCTTC. Its translation is CASSPGLAGSGDEQFF.

This clonotype was picked up many times. The chain employs TRBV10-3 and TRBJ1-1, with no clear D. Germline V gene sequence: CDR1 ENHRY, CDR2 SYGVKD. Trimming removed 2 bases from V and 1 base from J, with 5 bases in between. The CDR3 loop spans 13 amino acids. In DNA form, the CDR3 reads TGTGCCATCAGTGAGGTAGGGAACACTGAAGCTTTCTTT. Protein: CAISEVGNTEAFF.

This clonotype was counted a few times. V usage is TRBV5-1 and J usage is TRBJ2-1, with 7 bases that match TRBD1. V was pared by 4 bases and J by 4 bases, with 8 bases of the junction left unmatched. From germline, CDR1 is SGHRS and CDR2 YFSETQ. The CDR3 is 15 amino acids. In DNA, the CDR3 is TGCGCCAGCAGCAGGGACAGAATATATTACAATGAGCAGTTCTTC. Translating it yields CASSRDRIYYNEQFF.

The sample holds many counts of this clonotype. The chain is built from TRBV10-2 and TRBJ2-3; possible D gene TRBD2, 5 bases. The germline gives CDR1 WSHSY, CDR2 SAAADI. V lost 0 bases and J lost 0, with 7 bases in between. The CDR3 length is 15 residues. For the CDR3, the DNA is TGCGCCAGCAGTGAGTCCGGCGGGAGCACAGATACGCAGTATTTT. As protein: CASSESGGSTDTQYF.

This clonotype was detected many times. The chain links TRBV4-1 to TRBJ2-2; 11 bases match TRBD2. The ends lost 0 bases at V and 3 bases at J; junction bases unmatched: 12. The CDR3 is made up of 20 amino acids. Germline V gives CDR1 MGHRA, CDR2 YSYEKL. The CDR3 loop is CASSQEPPVLAGVYTGELFF. The DNA of the CDR3 is TGCGCCAGCAGCCAAGAGCCCCCCGTACTAGCGGGAGTATACACCGGGGAGCTGTTTTTT.

The chain is built from TRBV7-9 and TRBJ1-2; D remains unclear. The CDR3 is 11 residues long. V dropped 3 bases and J dropped 7 bases, with 6 bases sitting between them. Germline values: CDR1 SEHNR, CDR2 FQNEAQ (reference sequence). CDR3 region: CASSLTGGYTF. The CDR3 region has the DNA TGTGCCAGCAGCTTGACTGGTGGCTACACCTTC.